The sequence of this T cell receptor beta chain was determined in a study of T-cell reconstitution after alpha-beta-depleted transplantation in children. Unique molecular identifiers were used in preparing the TCRbeta library. TCRdb reprocessed the PCR reads with MiXCR, giving one entry per CDR3 protein. The data show over 400,000 distinct CDR3 sequences, with around 13% seen just once and over 5.5% held by the top ten. The CDR3 sequence is 14 residues long. Trimming took 1 base from V and 12 from J, leaving 16 bases between them. Per germline, CDR1 MGHRA and CDR2 YSYEKL. This rearrangement joins TRBV4-1 to TRBJ2-1, with D perhaps TRBD2 (6 bases). The sample in question was PBMCs from the stem cell graft donor, obtained from the stem cell graft. The receptor was isolated from a human donor who donated a stem cell graft to a child with combined immunodeficiency. Written as DNA, the CDR3 is TGCGCCAGCAGCCAAGCCCGGCTAGCCGGGGGGCAGTTCTTC. Protein: CASSQARLAGGQFF.